The 19 T cell receptor beta chains listed next were all sequenced from one sample in a study of somatic mutations in cytotoxic T cells in rheumatoid arthritis. Generated by immunoSEQ multiplex PCR, the TCRdb table keeps only in-frame clones and is missing some. This table has 8,500 to 11,000 clones, about four fifths appearing once. Sequenced material: CD8+ T cells sorted from blood. These TCRs come from a woman aged 50 to 65 in good health.

The chain has TRBV4-3 and TRBJ1-4; D not certain. V lost 1 base and J lost 0, with 9 bases in between. Germline V gene lookup returns CDR1 LGHNA and CDR2 YSLEER. There are 16 residues in the CDR3. The CDR3 loop is CASSQGTDATNEKLFF. The CDR3 DNA sequence: TGCGCCAGCAGCCAAGGAACAGATGCAACTAATGAAAAACTGTTTTTT.

The chain links TRBV11-2 to TRBJ2-1, with 7 bases matching TRBD1. The germline V gene has CDR1 SGHAT and CDR2 FQNNGV. CDR3 length: 14 amino acids. The V segment lost 1 base and the J segment 4 bases; nucleotides outside the gene matches: 1. This CDR3 is CASSLAQGYNEQFF. The CDR3 DNA reads as TGTGCCAGCAGCTTAGCACAGGGGTACAATGAGCAGTTCTTC.

This rearrangement joins TRBV4-3 to TRBJ1-4; TRBD1 might be the D (6 bases). Trimming pared 0 bases from V and 0 bases from J, leaving 11 bases between. Germline V gene lookup returns CDR1 LGHNA and CDR2 YSLEER. This CDR3 spans 17 amino acids. The CDR3 DNA sequence: TGCGCCAGCAGCCAAGACGCGACAGGTGCAACTAATGAAAAACTGTTTTTT. Its protein is CASSQDATGATNEKLFF.

This chain connects TRBV5-8 to TRBJ2-4; 8 bases map to TRBD2. CDR1 is SGHTS, CDR2 YDEGEE, per germline. V trimming: 4 bases; J trimming: 4 bases; junction bases outside the gene matches: 4. The CDR3 loop spans 14 amino acids. The CDR3 loop reads CASSASSGKNIQYF. The CDR3 nucleotides are TGTGCCAGCAGCGCGTCTAGCGGGAAAAACATTCAGTACTTC.

This clone was seen only once. The rearrangement joins TRBV21-1 to TRBJ2-7; the D call TRBD1 from the table was never checked on the DNA. TRBV21-1 is termed a pseudogene. The CDR3 runs 17 residues. In DNA, the CDR3 is TGTGCCAGCAGCAAGGGCCCCCGGGACAGGCTTAACTACGAGCAGTACTTC. It encodes CASSKGPRDRLNYEQYF.

The genes are TRBV9 and TRBJ1-2, with D tentatively TRBD1 (6 bases). V shed 4 bases and J shed 5 bases, with 18 bases lying between them. CDR1 is SGDLS, CDR2 YYNGEE, per germline. This CDR3 comprises 15 residues. CDR3 DNA: TGTGCCAGCAGCCCTGGGGGGGGCCCGTCTTATGGCTACACCTTC. This gives the protein CASSPGGGPSYGYTF. Full variable domain (remainder filled in from reference TRBV9 and TRBJ1-2): DSGVTQTPKHLITATGQRVTLRCSPRSGDLSVYWYQQSLDQGLQFLIQYYNGEERAKGNILERFSAQQFPDLHSELNLSSLELGDSALYFCASSPGGGPSYGYTFGSGTRLTVV.

This clone was seen more than once but under ten times. This chain connects TRBV4-2 to TRBJ2-1; tentatively, D is TRBD2 (6 bases). Germline lookup yields CDR1 LGHNA and CDR2 YNFKEQ. V was cut by 0 bases and J by 1 base, with 7 bases left in between. The CDR3 spans 15 residues. The CDR3 sequence: CASSQDSGSYNEQFF. DNA for the CDR3: TGTGCCAGCAGCCAAGATAGCGGATCCTACAATGAGCAGTTCTTC.

The J gene is TRBJ2-2, the V gene TRBV19, with D unclear. This CDR3 comprises 16 residues. Trimming took 5 bases from V and 0 from J, leaving 13 bases between them. Germline V gives CDR1 LNHDA, CDR2 SQIVND (reference sequence). The CDR3 spells CASSVDINSNTGELFF. CDR3 bases: TGTGCCAGTAGTGTCGACATAAATTCGAACACCGGGGAGCTGTTTTTT.

Only a few counts were recorded for this clone. The gene calls are TRBV6-4 and TRBJ2-1; 14 nucleotides agree with TRBD2. The CDR3 contains 15 residues. CDR1 is MRHNA, CDR2 SNTAGT, per germline. Trimming took 3 bases from V and 8 from J; bases not matched to a gene: 3. The CDR3, as DNA: TGTGCCAGCAGTGAGGAGACTAGCGGGGGGGATGAGCAGTTCTTC. It codes for CASSEETSGGDEQFF.

The chain is built from TRBV5-6 and TRBJ2-5, with TRBD2 matching over 7 bases. The CDR3 runs to 14 residues. Germline trimming cut 4 bases from V and 2 bases from J; bases unmatched to any gene: 5. Germline-derived CDR1 and CDR2 are SGHDT and YYEEEE. The CDR3 DNA reads as TGTGCCAGCAGCCTGTGGGGGGGACAAGAGACCCAGTACTTC. Translating gives CASSLWGGQETQYF.

The gene calls are TRBV15 and TRBJ2-7; D perhaps matches TRBD1 (5 bases). This CDR3 has 12 residues. The V gene's germline CDR1 is LNHNV and CDR2 YYDKDF (reference sequence). V was shortened by 9 bases and J by 4 bases, with 13 bases between the two germline ends. The CDR3 loop is CATSRQSYEQYF. CDR3 sequence (DNA): TGTGCCACTTCTAGACAGTCTTACGAGCAGTACTTC. Combining the CDR3 with reference TRBV15 and TRBJ2-7 gives the whole variable domain DAMVIQNPRYQVTQFGKPVTLSCSQTLNHNVMYWYQQKSSQAPKLLFHYYDKDFNNEADTPDNFQSRRPNTSFCFLDIRSPGLGDTAMYLCATSRQSYEQYFGPGTRLTVT.

CDR3 nucleotide sequence: TGTGCCAGCTCACCTGGGGCGGAGCAGTACTTC. This sequence encodes CASSPGAEQYF. The rearrangement joins TRBV18 to TRBJ2-7, with D perhaps TRBD1 (5 bases). Trimming took off 3 bases at V and 7 bases at J, with 7 bases between the two ends. Germline V gene lookup returns CDR1 KGHSH and CDR2 LQKENI. The CDR3 has 11 amino acids. Variable domain in full (rest from reference TRBV18 and TRBJ2-7): NAGVMQNPRHLVRRRGQEARLRCSPMKGHSHVYWYRQLPEEGLKFMVYLQKENIIDESGMPKERFSAEFPKEGPSILRIQQVVRGDSAAYFCASSPGAEQYFGPGTRLTVT.

The gene calls are TRBV7-9 and TRBJ2-7, with a weak D call TRBD2 (6 bases). The CDR3 sequence is 13 residues long. Trimming removed 5 bases at V and 4 bases at J, with 12 bases between. The germline V gene encodes CDR1 SEHNR and CDR2 FQNEAQ (reference sequence). The CDR3 spells CASSPPGGYEQYF. The CDR3 DNA follows: TGTGCCAGCAGCCCGCCCGGAGGGTACGAGCAGTACTTC.

The J gene is TRBJ2-1, the V gene TRBV7-8; 7 bases align to TRBD2. V dropped 0 bases and J dropped 6; count of bases not matched to a gene: 5. The CDR3 loop spans 15 amino acids. Germline V gene lookup returns CDR1 SGHVS and CDR2 FQNEAQ. CDR3 in DNA: TGTGCCAGCAGCTTAGCCTACGGGGGGATCAATGAGCAGTTCTTC. This sequence encodes CASSLAYGGINEQFF.

This sequence joins TRBV5-5 and TRBJ2-7; D might be TRBD1 (6 bases). The germline CDR1 and CDR2 sequences are SGHKS and YYEKEE (reference sequence). CDR3 length: 15 residues. Between the trimmed V and J ends, which lost 4 bases and 3 bases, there was a span of 17 bases. CDR3 DNA: TGTGCCAGCAGCCCGGACTTCCTAGGGGGCTACGAGCAGTACTTC. Translation: CASSPDFLGGYEQYF.

The chain combines TRBV27 with TRBJ2-7; D perhaps matches TRBD2 (5 bases). This CDR3 region has 13 residues. The germline gives CDR1 MNHEY, CDR2 SMNVEV (reference sequence). The V and J ends lost 3 bases and 2 bases respectively, with 8 bases between them. Here the CDR3 reads CASSLRDPYEQYF. CDR3 nucleotide sequence: TGTGCCAGCAGTTTGAGGGATCCCTACGAGCAGTACTTC.

The rearrangement uses TRBV7-9 and TRBJ2-1; a possible D gene is TRBD2 (7 bases). The CDR3 extends over 16 amino acids. With 0 bases removed from V and 0 bases from J, the gap between germline ends came to 9 bases. Germline-derived CDR1 and CDR2 are SEHNR and FQNEAQ (reference sequence). The CDR3 reads CASSLAGGPSYNEQFF. Here the CDR3 DNA reads TGTGCCAGCAGCTTAGCGGGGGGGCCCTCCTACAATGAGCAGTTCTTC.

The V gene is TRBV28, the J gene TRBJ1-1; D is perhaps TRBD1 (6 bases). V lost 6 bases to trimming and J lost 0 bases, with 11 bases between them. This CDR3 spans 14 amino acids. The germline V gene encodes CDR1 MDHEN and CDR2 SYDVKM. CDR3 sequence (DNA): TGTGCCAGCAGCCGGGGACAATTGAACACTGAAGCTTTCTTT. Amino acid sequence: CASSRGQLNTEAFF.

The chain carries TRBV2 and TRBJ2-1, with TRBD1 as a possible D gene (5 bases). The CDR3 length is 17 residues. V was clipped by 2 bases and J by 0 bases, with 14 bases between them. CDR1 and CDR2 from the germline V gene are SNHLY and FYNNEI. The CDR3 sequence is CASSERVGQFSYNEQFF. The CDR3 region has the DNA TGTGCCAGCAGTGAAAGGGTCGGACAATTCTCCTACAATGAGCAGTTCTTC. Complete variable domain (other parts from reference TRBV2 and TRBJ2-1): EPEVTQTPSHQVTQMGQEVILRCVPISNHLYFYWYRQILGQKVEFLVSFYNNEISEKSEIFDDQFSVERPDGSNFTLKIRSTKLEDSAMYFCASSERVGQFSYNEQFFGPGTRLTVL.